The 3 T cell receptor beta chains below all came from one sample that was sequenced in a study of human T cells and chemical hapten exposure (dated by TCRdb to the early 2020s). Library creation used RACE. Reads for this sample came from a NextSeq 500. The public reads were reprocessed in TCRdb via fastp at Q25 and MiXCR, keeping in-frame beta chains. Rows with one shared CDR3 protein collapse into an entry with the most common genes and DNA. The sample table holds 150,000 to 200,000 distinct CDR3 sequences, of which about a quarter were seen once. Of the sample, 2.1% falls within the top ten clones. According to the study, the label for this sample's time point signals: patch test 3, about 24 weeks after DPC sensitization. The sample's treatment or condition, from its label and the paper: therapeutic diphenylcyclopropenone sensitization with weekly scalp DPC. Specimen: whole blood, collected in connection with sensitization to the hapten diphenylcyclopropenone (DPC). The receptors here all came from a woman under 30 with alopecia areata. Some clones in this sample may be carry-over from other donors' samples.

This chain joins TRBV7-2 and TRBJ1-5; D is undetermined. The V end was cut by 2 bases, the J end by 2 bases, with 10 bases between. Germline loops: CDR1 SGHTA, CDR2 FQGNSA. This CDR3 has 15 amino acids. CDR3 sequence (DNA): TGTGCCAGCAGCTTATCCCCGACGGGCAATCAGCCCCAGCATTTT. Residues: CASSLSPTGNQPQHF.

The chain uses TRBV27 and TRBJ1-1; 8 nucleotides align to TRBD1. V lost 3 bases and J lost 11; bases outside the gene matches: 8. The germline V gene has CDR1 MNHEY and CDR2 SMNVEV (reference sequence). This CDR3 is built from 13 residues. CDR3 bases: TGTGCCAGCAGTTTGGGGACAGGATTTTTGGCTTTCTTT. Its protein product is CASSLGTGFLAFF.

In its sample, this clonotype was seen many times. The chain couples TRBV19 to TRBJ2-1; the D gene is possibly TRBD2 (6 bases). Germline V lookup: CDR1 LNHDA, CDR2 SQIVND (reference sequence). Trimming removed 10 bases at V and 6 bases at J, with 13 bases between. The CDR3 loop spans 12 amino acids. CDR3 residues: CATDSGGNEQFF. CDR3 sequence (DNA): TGTGCCACAGACTCCGGGGGCAATGAGCAGTTCTTC.